Following are 4 T cell receptor beta chains from one sample sequenced in a study of cytomegalovirus exposure and HLA in healthy donors. PCR primers comprised 60 Vbeta and 13 Jbeta primers. Here immunoSEQ multiplex PCR was the method, and the copy in TCRdb shows in-frame clones only, minus some. The sample has about 140,000 clones, roughly 75% seen once. Sequencing was carried out using PBMCs. The source of these receptors is a man between 35 and 55 years old in good health and CMV-seronegative.

The V gene is TRBV5-1, the J gene TRBJ2-7; 7 bases map to TRBD1. This CDR3 comprises 14 residues. Germline V gene lookup returns CDR1 SGHRS and CDR2 YFSETQ. V was clipped by 0 bases and J by 3 bases; unmatched bases: 3. Here the CDR3 reads CASSLVGGRYEQYF. CDR3 in DNA: TGCGCCAGCAGCTTGGTAGGGGGCCGCTACGAGCAGTACTTC.

This clone has more than one count but fewer than ten. V and J are TRBV6-1 and TRBJ1-5, with unresolved D. CDR3 size: 14 residues. Germline CDR1 reads MNHNS; CDR2 reads SASEGT. Between the trimmed V and J ends, which lost 1 base and 6 bases, there was a span of 10 bases. The CDR3 reads CASSEEGRGQPQHF. The CDR3 DNA reads as TGTGCCAGCAGTGAAGAAGGGCGGGGTCAGCCCCAGCATTTT.

This clone was seen only once. The rearrangement joins TRBV2 to TRBJ1-4; no firm D call. Germline CDR1 SNHLY, CDR2 FYNNEI. Trimming left V 4 bases short and J 3 bases short, with 12 bases between. CDR3 size: 15 residues. CDR3 sequence reads: CASSGRRRANEKLFF. CDR3 in DNA: TGTGCCAGCAGTGGTCGCCGGAGGGCTAATGAAAAACTGTTTTTT.

With regard to this clone: Other DNA sequences in this sample translate to the same CDR3. This chain uses TRBV6-5 with TRBJ2-7; D gene unclear. The germline CDR1 and CDR2 sequences are MNHEY and SVGAGI. CDR3 length equals 14 residues. V was trimmed by 0 bases and J by 0 bases, leaving 6 bases between them. CDR3 residues: CASSYSPGSYEQYF. The CDR3, as DNA: TGTGCCAGCAGTTACTCGCCAGGCTCCTACGAGCAGTACTTC.